The clone carrying this T cell receptor (beta chain) was detected a few times. Collection of 9.5 to 10 milliliters of peripheral blood was performed for each donor. Primers used in a second PCR of roughly 6 to 11 cycles were a sample-barcoded 5' primer and a J-beta primer mix. Tagging of each cDNA molecule was performed by a template-switch adaptor with 12 random nucleotides. TCRdb reanalysed the 5' RACE reads using MiXCR and keeps one entry per CDR3 protein. The data contain around 780,000 distinct CDR3 sequences, under 30% of them singletons. This sample was taken from a study of blood T cells in healthy people across ages. CDR3 length: 14 amino acids. CDR1 is MNHEY and CDR2 is SMNVEV in the germline V gene (reference sequence). A further study also used this sample, focusing on T cells of mothers and their children. That work contributes: A few healthy Caucasian mothers, along with their six children, served as the donors. The second PCR's M1S primer added sample barcodes and 2-4 random nucleotides.

The chain employs TRBV27 and TRBJ2-5; D unresolved. The closer fit of TRBJ2-7 to the DNA end suggests the J call may be wrong. The sequence came from a boy between 10 and 17 years old in good health. Sequenced input: blood. CDR3 region: CASSLEPGVYEQYF. Written as DNA, the CDR3 is TGTGCCAGCAGTTTAGAACCGGGCGTCTACGAGCAGTACTTC.